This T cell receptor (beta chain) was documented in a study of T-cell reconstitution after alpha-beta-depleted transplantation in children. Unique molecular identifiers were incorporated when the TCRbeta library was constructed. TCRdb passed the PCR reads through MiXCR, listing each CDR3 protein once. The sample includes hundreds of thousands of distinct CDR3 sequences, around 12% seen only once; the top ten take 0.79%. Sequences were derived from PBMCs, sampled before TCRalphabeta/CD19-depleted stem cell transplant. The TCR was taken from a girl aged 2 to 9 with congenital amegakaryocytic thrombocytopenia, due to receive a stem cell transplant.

The CDR3 sequence is CASSPQTPSYNEQFF. CDR3 DNA: TGTGCCAGCAGCCCCCAAACCCCCTCCTACAATGAGCAGTTCTTC. V and J are TRBV7-9 and TRBJ2-1; D is unclear. Trimming left V 5 bases short and J 0 bases short, with 11 bases between. Germline V gives CDR1 SEHNR, CDR2 FQNEAQ (reference sequence). This CDR3 region has 15 residues.